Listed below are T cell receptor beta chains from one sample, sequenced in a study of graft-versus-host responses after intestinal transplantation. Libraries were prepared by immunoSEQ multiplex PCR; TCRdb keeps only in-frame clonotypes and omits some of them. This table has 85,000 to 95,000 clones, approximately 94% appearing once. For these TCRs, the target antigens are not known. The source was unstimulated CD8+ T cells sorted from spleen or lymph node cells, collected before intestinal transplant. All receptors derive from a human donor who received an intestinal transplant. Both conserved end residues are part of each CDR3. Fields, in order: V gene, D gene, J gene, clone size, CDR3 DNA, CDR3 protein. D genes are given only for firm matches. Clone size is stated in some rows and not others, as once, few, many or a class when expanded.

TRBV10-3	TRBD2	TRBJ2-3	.	TGTGCCATCAGTGACTTCGGGACTAGCGGGGAGGTTACGCAGTATTTT	CAISDFGTSGEVTQYF
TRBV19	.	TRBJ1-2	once	TGTGCCAGTAGTACCCCCCAGGACACCACTAACTATGGCTACACCTTC	CASSTPQDTTNYGYTF
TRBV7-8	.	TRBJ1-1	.	TGTGCCAGCAGCTTCCAGGTCGACACTGAAGCTTTCTTT	CASSFQVDTEAFF
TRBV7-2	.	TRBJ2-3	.	TGTGCCAGCAGCTTAGCGTTTCGGCGGGGGCTTGCAGATACGCAGTATTTT	CASSLAFRRGLADTQYF
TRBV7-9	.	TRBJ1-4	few	TGTGCCAGCAGCTTAGACAGCTTTGGGGAAAAACTGTTTTTT	CASSLDSFGEKLFF
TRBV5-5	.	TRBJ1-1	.	TGTGCCAGCAGCTGGGAGGGTGGAAGCACTGAAGCTTTCTTT	CASSWEGGSTEAFF
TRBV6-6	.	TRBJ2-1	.	TGTGCCAGCAGTTACCATGGACAGCCTTCCTACAATGAGCAGTTCTTC	CASSYHGQPSYNEQFF
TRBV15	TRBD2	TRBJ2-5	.	TGTGCCACCAGCGTCGGACTAGCGGGGCGTCAAGAGACCCAGTACTTC	CATSVGLAGRQETQYF
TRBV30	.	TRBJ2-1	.	TGTGCCTGGAGTGTAACAGGGATTGGTGAGCAGTTCTTC	CAWSVTGIGEQFF
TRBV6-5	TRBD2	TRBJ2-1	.	TGTGCCAGCACGAGGGGCAGGGAGGGAGACAATGAGCAGTTCTTC	CASTRGREGDNEQFF
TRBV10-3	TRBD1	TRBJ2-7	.	TGTGCCATCACCGAAACCGGGACAGGGGGGATCTACGAGCAGTACTTC	CAITETGTGGIYEQYF
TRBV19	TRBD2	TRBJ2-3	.	TGTGCCAGTAGTATAAGCGGGGGGGCGTCAGATACGCAGTATTTT	CASSISGGASDTQYF
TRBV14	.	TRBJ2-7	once	TGTGCCAGCAGCCAAGGTCTTCTTGAGCAGTACTTC	CASSQGLLEQYF
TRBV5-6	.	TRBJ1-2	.	TGTGCCAGCAGCTTGGATACAGCAGGGGAGGGCCCTGGCTACACCTTC	CASSLDTAGEGPGYTF
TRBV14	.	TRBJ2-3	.	TGTGCCAGCAGCCACAGGGTCACAGATACGCAGTATTTT	CASSHRVTDTQYF
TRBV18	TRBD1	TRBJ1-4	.	TGTGCCAGCTCACGGGGACAGGGGGATGAAAAACTGTTTTTT	CASSRGQGDEKLFF
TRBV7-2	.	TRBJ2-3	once	TGTGCCAGCAGCTTAGTACTAGTCGGCGGCACAGATACGCAGTATTTT	CASSLVLVGGTDTQYF
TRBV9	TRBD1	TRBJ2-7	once	TGTGCCAGCAGCGTGGGACAGAACACTGACGAGCAGTACTTC	CASSVGQNTDEQYF
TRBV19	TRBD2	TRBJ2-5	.	TGTGCCAGTAGTATCGCGGGGGGGCCGAGGGAGACCCAGTACTTC	CASSIAGGPRETQYF
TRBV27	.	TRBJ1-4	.	TGTGCCAGCAGTTTCCGGGCAGGGGTCAATGAAAAACTGTTTTTT	CASSFRAGVNEKLFF
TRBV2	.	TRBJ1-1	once	TGTGCCAGTCCGGGGGGAGGCACTGAAGCTTTCTTT	CASPGGGTEAFF
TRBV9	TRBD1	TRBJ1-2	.	TGTGCCAGCATGGGGACAGGGAAGCATGGCTACACCTTC	CASMGTGKHGYTF
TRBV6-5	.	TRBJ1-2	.	TGTGCCAGCAGTTTTGCAGGATTTGATGGCTATGGCTACACCTTC	CASSFAGFDGYGYTF
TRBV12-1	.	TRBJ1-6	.	TGTGCCAGCAGCTTTGCGGGTGGTGTTATTGGACAGGTCCGTTCACCCCTCCACTTT	CASSFAGGVIGQVRSPLHF
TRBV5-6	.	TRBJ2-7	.	TGTGCCAGCAGCTTTAGTAGTCGCGAGGTTTACGAGCAGTACTTC	CASSFSSREVYEQYF
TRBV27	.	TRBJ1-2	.	TGTGCCAGCAGTCAGGGCAGATCTAACTATGGCTACACCTTC	CASSQGRSNYGYTF
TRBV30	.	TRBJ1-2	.	TGTGCCTGGATTTTAATGGGAGTCTACACCTTC	CAWILMGVYTF
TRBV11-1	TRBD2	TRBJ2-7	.	TGTGCCAGCAGCTTTACTAGCGGGGTGAACGAGCAGTACTTC	CASSFTSGVNEQYF
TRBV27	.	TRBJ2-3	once	TGTGCCAGCAGTCAAACAGCCACAGATACGCAGTATTTT	CASSQTATDTQYF
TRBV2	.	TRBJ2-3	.	TGTGCCAGCAGTGAAGGAGACAGTACAGATACGCAGTATTTT	CASSEGDSTDTQYF
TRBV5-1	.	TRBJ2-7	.	TGTGCCAGCAGCTTCGGGTCTCCCTACGAGCAGTACTTC	CASSFGSPYEQYF
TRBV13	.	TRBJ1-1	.	TGTGCCAGCAGCTTGGGACATAACACTGAAGCTTTCTTT	CASSLGHNTEAFF
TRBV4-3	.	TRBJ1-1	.	TGCGCCAGCAGCCAAGATGGGGGGGCCCGGACTGAAGCTTTCTTT	CASSQDGGARTEAFF
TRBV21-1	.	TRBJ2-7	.	TGTGCCAGCAGCCTGGGGGGGAAAGGGGTTCGGGGCGAGCAGTACTTC	CASSLGGKGVRGEQYF
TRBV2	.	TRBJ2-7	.	TGTGCCAGCAGGGACTACCAGAGCTCCTACGAGCAGTACTTC	CASRDYQSSYEQYF
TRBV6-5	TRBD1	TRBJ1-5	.	TGTGCCAGCAAAGGACAGGGGAGCAATCAGCCCCAGCATTTT	CASKGQGSNQPQHF
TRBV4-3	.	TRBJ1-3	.	TGCGCCAGCAGCCAAGATCGGACAGTAGGAAACACCATATATTTT	CASSQDRTVGNTIYF
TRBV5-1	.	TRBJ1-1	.	TGCGCCAGCAGCGAACCAGGGGAAGCCTCTTCCGAGACTATGAACACTGAAGCTTTCTTT	CASSEPGEASSETMNTEAFF
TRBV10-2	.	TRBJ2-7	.	TGCGCCAGCTCCAATTTCATAGCGGCCTCCTACGAGCAGTACTTC	CASSNFIAASYEQYF
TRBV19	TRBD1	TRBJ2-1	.	TGTGCCAGTAGTTCCGAGGGGGCGTCCTCCTACAATGAGCAGTTCTTC	CASSSEGASSYNEQFF
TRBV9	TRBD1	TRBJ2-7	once	TGTGCCAGCAGCGAGGGGACAGGATTGGACGAGCAGTACTTC	CASSEGTGLDEQYF
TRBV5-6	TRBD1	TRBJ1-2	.	TGTGCCAGCAGCTTCCCGGGACAGGCGTTCGGCTACACCTTC	CASSFPGQAFGYTF
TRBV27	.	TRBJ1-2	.	TGTGCCAGCAGTCTACAGGTGGACTATGGCTACACCTTC	CASSLQVDYGYTF
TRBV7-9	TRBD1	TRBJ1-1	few	TGTGCCAGCAGCGGGGGACAGGGAAAGCGGACTGAAGCTTTCTTT	CASSGGQGKRTEAFF
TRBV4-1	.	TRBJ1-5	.	TGCGCCAGCAGCCACCTACAGGGAGATGGCAATCAGCCCCAGCATTTT	CASSHLQGDGNQPQHF
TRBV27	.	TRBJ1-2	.	TGTGCCAGCAGTTTATCGCGGGGGGGGTATGGCTACACCTTC	CASSLSRGGYGYTF